The text below deals with one TCR beta chain. Its antigen is unknown. Base quality data are lacking; no much larger clone is found one base away. The TCR beta CDR3 regions were amplified from the RNA transcripts. The TCR CDR3 was subjected to a first round of RT-PCR using the HTBI primer set and the Qiagen OneStep RT-PCR kit. The libraries were constructed in a second round of multiplex PCR and then size-selected and purified. The libraries were sequenced on an Illumina HiSeq2000 using paired-end 100 bp reads. For the original study's pipeline: SOAPnuke was used to process the raw data, with reads discarded if the reads contained adapters or uncalled bases, had a mean Phred below 15, or lacked an exact constant-primer or identifier match. COPE v1.2.5 was used to merge high-quality paired reads, and clonotypes were defined as unique nucleotide sequences. MiTCR v1.1 was used to align clonotypes to the IMGT TRBV, TRBD and TRBJ reference segments. The analysis included only V-J combinations with a frequency above 0.0001, which together covered roughly 99% of the repertoires. The TCS score was defined as the ratio of F50 (clonal expansion) to E x V (chaos), calculated using BLOSUM62-based TCRdist between CDR3 peptides within each V-J. Welch's t-statistics and random forest reduced fewer than 550 V-J features to about 12, which were used in a naive Bayes classifier (R e1071). Through fastp at Q25 and MiXCR, TCRdb rebuilt clones from the public reads, retaining in-frame beta chains. CDR3 protein duplicates are merged, each entry listing the most common genes and DNA. TCRdb's processing, not the authors' own work, is the source of the V and J calls. In this sample the table shows a few hundred thousand distinct CDR3 sequences, 15% to 17% of which occur a single time. The top ten constitute under 7.5% of the sample.

The CDR3 measures 13 amino acids from cysteine to phenylalanine. Just the 39-base CDR3 DNA is kept, in frame starting at base 1. Trimming costs V 4 bases and J 5 bases, and their ends lie 12 bases apart. CDR1 and CDR2 (SGHKS, YYEKEE) derive from the germline V gene (reference sequence). Stable Graves' hyperthyroidism was defined as no progression to ophthalmopathy during 18 months of follow-up. Hyperthyroidism patients were aged 18 to 65 years and newly diagnosed, with disease duration of less than 2 months. Exclusion was applied to patients with uncontrolled infections, other autoimmune diseases, pregnancy or lactation. Diagnoses were established on the basis of clinical symptoms, serum thyroxine and TRAb, thyroid ultrasound, and orbital computed tomography. Ficoll-Paque density gradient centrifugation was used to isolate PBMCs from around 10 ml of fresh peripheral blood. Total RNA was extracted with Trizol reagent, and quality was checked on an Agilent 2100 Bioanalyzer.

The data were taken from a study of T cells in Graves' hyperthyroidism and ophthalmopathy (dated by TCRdb to about 2019). About the study as a whole: Peripheral blood samples were taken at initial diagnosis, before any treatment was given. TCR V-J signatures able to tell the groups apart were searched for in a discovery cohort of 90 to 100 patients, of whom more than 40 had Graves' ophthalmopathy and about 55 had stable Graves' hyperthyroidism. Prospective prediction of ophthalmopathy was tested in an independent validation cohort consisting of some 18 hyperthyroidism patients and some 17 patients who later progressed to ophthalmopathy. The approximately 97 discovery patients were randomly divided into training and test sets at a 7:3 ratio. The study also compared thyroid tissue and blood T-cell repertoires from over 5 Graves' hyperthyroidism patients. After blood sampling, hyperthyroidism patients were treated with methimazole at a starting dose of 30 mg daily, and ophthalmopathy patients were treated with high-dose intravenous methylprednisolone. The paper reports TCR Vbeta CDR3 sequencing of 130 to 150 peripheral blood samples: approximately 41 ophthalmopathy, roughly 80 hyperthyroidism and around 17 progressor patients.

Summary of the overall study and its limitations: During validation, the model predicted progression to ophthalmopathy a median of about 6.3 months ahead of onset, with around 65% sensitivity and around 73% specificity. Blood samples also contained most of the expanded thyroid clonotypes (frequency above 0.001), which suggests that blood repertoires may reflect thyroid immune responses. Sample size was not statistically predetermined, and blinding of investigators to group allocation was not performed. A 13 V-J signature model separated ophthalmopathy from stable hyperthyroidism, with roughly 88% sensitivity and about 81% specificity in cross-validation and 80%/75% in testing.

Sequenced input: blood. The rearrangement combines TRBV5-5 with TRBJ2-5, and possibly TRBD1, on 6 matching bases. This TCR came from a woman aged 30 to 39 with Graves' hyperthyroidism. The CDR3 corresponds to CASSHRVLETQYF. The nucleotide sequence reads TGTGCCAGCAGCCACAGGGTTCTCGAGACCCAGTACTTC.